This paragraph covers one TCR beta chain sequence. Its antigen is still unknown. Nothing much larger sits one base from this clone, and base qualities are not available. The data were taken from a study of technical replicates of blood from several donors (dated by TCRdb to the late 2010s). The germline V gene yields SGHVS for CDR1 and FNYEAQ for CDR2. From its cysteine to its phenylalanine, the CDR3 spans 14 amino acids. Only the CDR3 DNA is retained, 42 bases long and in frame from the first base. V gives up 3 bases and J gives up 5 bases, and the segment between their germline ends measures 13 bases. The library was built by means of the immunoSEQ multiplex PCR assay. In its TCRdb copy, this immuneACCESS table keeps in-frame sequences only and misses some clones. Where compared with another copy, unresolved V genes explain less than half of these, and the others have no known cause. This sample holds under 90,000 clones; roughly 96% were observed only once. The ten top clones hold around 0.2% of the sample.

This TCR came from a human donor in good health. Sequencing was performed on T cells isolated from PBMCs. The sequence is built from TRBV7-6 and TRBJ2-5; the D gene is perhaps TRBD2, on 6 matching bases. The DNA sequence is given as TGTGCCAGCAGCTTTACCGGGAGTAAGGAGACCCAGTACTTC. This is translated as CASSFTGSKETQYF.